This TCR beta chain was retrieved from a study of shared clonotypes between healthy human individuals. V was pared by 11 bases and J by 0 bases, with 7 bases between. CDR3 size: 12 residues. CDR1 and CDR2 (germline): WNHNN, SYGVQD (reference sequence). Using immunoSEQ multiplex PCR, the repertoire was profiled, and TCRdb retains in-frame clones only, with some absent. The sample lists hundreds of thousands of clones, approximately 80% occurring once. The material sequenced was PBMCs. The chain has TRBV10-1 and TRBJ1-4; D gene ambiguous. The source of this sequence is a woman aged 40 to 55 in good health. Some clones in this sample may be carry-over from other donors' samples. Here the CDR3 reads CARSATNEKLFF. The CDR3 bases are TGCGCCCGGAGCGCAACTAATGAAAAACTGTTTTTT.